These T cell receptor beta chains were read from a single sample in a study of cytomegalovirus exposure and HLA in healthy donors. Some clones are missing from TCRdb's copy, which holds only in-frame ones; the method was immunoSEQ multiplex PCR. The table includes some 77,000 clones, roughly 79% detected once. The source material was PBMCs. These receptors all stem from a middle-aged woman in good health and CMV-seropositive. Each CDR3 is given with its conserved first and last residue. The order of the fields is CDR3 protein, CDR3 DNA, J gene, V gene, D gene, clone size. D genes are given only for firm matches. Expanded clones get a size class; other rows say once, few or many, or leave the size out.

cdr3_aa: CASSLDDTGREQYF
cdr3_nt: TGCGCCAGCAGCTTGGATGACACAGGTCGGGAGCAGTACTTC
j_call: TRBJ2-7
v_call: TRBV5-1
d_call: NA
clone_size: NA

cdr3_aa: CASSVDASGTLQETQYF
cdr3_nt: TGTGCCAGCAGCGTAGATGCTAGCGGGACCTTACAAGAGACCCAGTACTTC
j_call: TRBJ2-5
v_call: TRBV9
d_call: TRBD2
clone_size: once

cdr3_aa: CSVDRTSGHNEQFF
cdr3_nt: TGCAGCGTTGATAGGACTAGCGGTCACAATGAGCAGTTCTTC
j_call: TRBJ2-1
v_call: TRBV29-1
d_call: TRBD2
clone_size: few

cdr3_aa: CASSFSHRGTNEKLFF
cdr3_nt: TGTGCCAGCAGTTTTTCTCACAGGGGAACTAATGAAAAACTGTTTTTT
j_call: TRBJ1-4
v_call: TRBV6-5
d_call: TRBD1
clone_size: NA

cdr3_aa: CSVPRPGGITDTQYF
cdr3_nt: TGCAGCGTTCCACGCCCAGGGGGCATCACAGATACGCAGTATTTT
j_call: TRBJ2-3
v_call: TRBV29-1
d_call: TRBD1
clone_size: NA

cdr3_aa: CASSERANYGYTF
cdr3_nt: TGTGCCAGCAGTGAACGGGCTAACTATGGCTACACCTTC
j_call: TRBJ1-2
v_call: TRBV6-5
d_call: NA
clone_size: few

cdr3_aa: CASSLRGGYYGYTF
cdr3_nt: TGTGCCAGCAGTTTGAGGGGAGGGTACTATGGCTACACCTTC
j_call: TRBJ1-2
v_call: TRBV28
d_call: NA
clone_size: NA

cdr3_aa: CSVYGHGWGSSYEQYF
cdr3_nt: TGCAGCGTCTACGGACACGGCTGGGGTAGCTCCTACGAGCAGTACTTC
j_call: TRBJ2-7
v_call: TRBV29-1
d_call: NA
clone_size: few

cdr3_aa: CASRGTSGDHSYNEQFF
cdr3_nt: TGCGCCAGCAGGGGGACTAGCGGTGACCACTCCTACAATGAGCAGTTCTTC
j_call: TRBJ2-1
v_call: TRBV5-1
d_call: TRBD2
clone_size: NA

cdr3_aa: CASSVGSGTAYGYTF
cdr3_nt: TGTGCCAGCAGTGTGGGCTCCGGGACAGCCTATGGCTACACCTTC
j_call: TRBJ1-2
v_call: TRBV6-1
d_call: TRBD1
clone_size: NA

cdr3_aa: CASSVTTGDPTDTQYF
cdr3_nt: TGTGCCAGCAGCGTAACGACCGGGGATCCCACAGATACGCAGTATTTT
j_call: TRBJ2-3
v_call: TRBV9
d_call: NA
clone_size: NA

cdr3_aa: CASSRQASGRMEQYF
cdr3_nt: TGTGCCAGCAGTCGCCAGGCTAGCGGGAGGATGGAGCAGTACTTC
j_call: TRBJ2-7
v_call: TRBV28
d_call: TRBD2
clone_size: NA

cdr3_aa: CAWSVQRGNTQYF
cdr3_nt: TGTGCCTGGAGTGTCCAGCGGGGGAATACGCAGTATTTT
j_call: TRBJ2-3
v_call: TRBV30
d_call: TRBD2
clone_size: NA

cdr3_aa: CASSEGRATEAFF
cdr3_nt: TGTGCCAGCAGTGAAGGGAGAGCCACTGAAGCTTTCTTT
j_call: TRBJ1-1
v_call: TRBV2
d_call: NA
clone_size: NA

cdr3_aa: CASSEGRGASYNEQFF
cdr3_nt: TGTGCCAGCAGTGAAGGGCGGGGGGCCAGCTACAATGAGCAGTTCTTC
j_call: TRBJ2-1
v_call: TRBV2
d_call: TRBD2
clone_size: NA

cdr3_aa: CSVDLNRVGEQYF
cdr3_nt: TGCAGCGTTGATTTGAACAGGGTCGGCGAGCAGTACTTC
j_call: TRBJ2-7
v_call: TRBV29-1
d_call: NA
clone_size: NA

cdr3_aa: CASSLGEVGEQYF
cdr3_nt: TGTGCCAGCAGCTTAGGCGAGGTGGGCGAGCAGTACTTC
j_call: TRBJ2-7
v_call: TRBV11-2
d_call: NA
clone_size: NA

cdr3_aa: CASSRTSGRTETQYF
cdr3_nt: TGTGCCAGCAGCCGGACTAGCGGGAGGACGGAGACCCAGTACTTC
j_call: TRBJ2-5
v_call: TRBV7-2
d_call: TRBD2
clone_size: NA

cdr3_aa: CASSPLGTGFYEQYF
cdr3_nt: TGTGCCAGCTCACCCCTCGGGACAGGGTTTTACGAGCAGTACTTC
j_call: TRBJ2-7
v_call: TRBV18
d_call: TRBD1
clone_size: NA

cdr3_aa: CASSLTGRFNQPQHF
cdr3_nt: TGTGCCAGCAGCTTGACAGGGCGCTTCAATCAGCCCCAGCATTTT
j_call: TRBJ1-5
v_call: TRBV7-8
d_call: TRBD1
clone_size: medium-sized

cdr3_aa: CASSLQGQGAYEQYF
cdr3_nt: TGTGCCAGCTCCCTCCAGGGACAGGGGGCCTACGAGCAGTACTTC
j_call: TRBJ2-7
v_call: TRBV18
d_call: TRBD1
clone_size: NA

cdr3_aa: CASSYLNRGWLFF
cdr3_nt: TGTGCCAGCAGTTACTTGAACCGGGGTTGGCTGTTTTTT
j_call: TRBJ1-4
v_call: TRBV6-6
d_call: NA
clone_size: NA

cdr3_aa: CAWSQNKGEQYF
cdr3_nt: TGTGCCTGGAGCCAAAATAAGGGGGAGCAGTACTTC
j_call: TRBJ2-7
v_call: TRBV30
d_call: NA
clone_size: NA

cdr3_aa: CASKVRTDSYEQYF
cdr3_nt: TGTGCCAGCAAGGTGAGGACAGACTCCTACGAGCAGTACTTC
j_call: TRBJ2-7
v_call: TRBV6-1
d_call: NA
clone_size: NA

cdr3_aa: CASSLRDRVKYEQYF
cdr3_nt: TGTGCCAGCAGTTTACGGGACAGGGTAAAATACGAGCAGTACTTC
j_call: TRBJ2-7
v_call: TRBV28
d_call: TRBD1
clone_size: NA

cdr3_aa: CASSQDGTQGEKLFF
cdr3_nt: TGCGCCAGCAGCCAAGACGGGACCCAGGGGGAAAAACTGTTTTTT
j_call: TRBJ1-4
v_call: TRBV4-1
d_call: NA
clone_size: NA

cdr3_aa: CASSSLGGKIGELFF
cdr3_nt: TGTGCCAGCAGCTCCCTCGGAGGGAAAATCGGGGAGCTGTTTTTT
j_call: TRBJ2-2
v_call: TRBV5-4
d_call: NA
clone_size: once

cdr3_aa: CASSLGVIQSDSRGYEQYF
cdr3_nt: TGTGCCAGCAGCTTAGGGGTCATCCAGAGTGATAGTCGGGGCTACGAGCAGTACTTC
j_call: TRBJ2-7
v_call: TRBV7-9
d_call: NA
clone_size: NA

cdr3_aa: CASSQDEGGETQYF
cdr3_nt: TGCGCCAGCAGCCAAGACGAGGGCGGGGAGACCCAGTACTTC
j_call: TRBJ2-5
v_call: TRBV4-1
d_call: NA
clone_size: NA

cdr3_aa: CASSLTGKTEAFF
cdr3_nt: TGCGCCAGCAGCTTGACAGGGAAAACTGAAGCTTTCTTT
j_call: TRBJ1-1
v_call: TRBV5-1
d_call: NA
clone_size: NA

cdr3_aa: CASSLNRVYQPQHF
cdr3_nt: TGTGCCAGCAGTTTAAACAGGGTCTATCAGCCCCAGCATTTT
j_call: TRBJ1-5
v_call: TRBV27
d_call: NA
clone_size: NA

cdr3_aa: CASSPYTSGANTGELFF
cdr3_nt: TGTGCCAGCTCACCATATACTAGCGGCGCGAACACCGGGGAGCTGTTTTTT
j_call: TRBJ2-2
v_call: TRBV18
d_call: TRBD2
clone_size: NA

cdr3_aa: CSVDDRDLKPLSYNEQFF
cdr3_nt: TGCAGCGTTGATGACAGGGACCTTAAACCCCTCTCCTACAATGAGCAGTTCTTC
j_call: TRBJ2-1
v_call: TRBV29-1
d_call: TRBD1
clone_size: NA

cdr3_aa: CASSQPTTFTSYNEQFF
cdr3_nt: TGTGCCAGCAGCCAACCGACTACCTTCACGTCCTACAATGAGCAGTTCTTC
j_call: TRBJ2-1
v_call: TRBV14
d_call: NA
clone_size: NA

cdr3_aa: CASSATGSEAFF
cdr3_nt: TGTGCCAGCAGTGCCACAGGGTCTGAAGCTTTCTTT
j_call: TRBJ1-1
v_call: TRBV27
d_call: NA
clone_size: once

cdr3_aa: CASSLAGTGEFQETQYF
cdr3_nt: TGTGCCAGCAGCTTGGCCGGGACAGGTGAATTCCAAGAGACCCAGTACTTC
j_call: TRBJ2-5
v_call: TRBV5-6
d_call: TRBD1
clone_size: NA

cdr3_aa: CASSLAGTSYEQYF
cdr3_nt: TGCGCCAGCAGCTTGGCCGGGACTTCTTACGAGCAGTACTTC
j_call: TRBJ2-7
v_call: TRBV5-1
d_call: NA
clone_size: NA

cdr3_aa: CASRGSGKYEQYF
cdr3_nt: TGTGCCAGTAGGGGCAGCGGGAAATACGAGCAGTACTTC
j_call: TRBJ2-7
v_call: TRBV19
d_call: TRBD2
clone_size: NA

cdr3_aa: CASSLVGGNGNTIYF
cdr3_nt: TGCGCCAGCAGCTTGGTTGGAGGGAACGGAAACACCATATATTTT
j_call: TRBJ1-3
v_call: TRBV5-1
d_call: NA
clone_size: NA

cdr3_aa: CASSPTDRGLFGYTF
cdr3_nt: TGTGCCAGTAGTCCTACGGACAGGGGGCTTTTTGGCTACACCTTC
j_call: TRBJ1-2
v_call: TRBV19
d_call: TRBD1
clone_size: NA

cdr3_aa: CASSSAAPGQGARQPQHF
cdr3_nt: TGTGCCAGCAGCTCCGCAGCCCCGGGACAGGGGGCGAGGCAGCCCCAGCATTTT
j_call: TRBJ1-5
v_call: TRBV7-9
d_call: TRBD1
clone_size: NA

cdr3_aa: CARGRGPYEQYF
cdr3_nt: TGTGCCAGGGGTAGGGGTCCCTACGAGCAGTACTTC
j_call: TRBJ2-7
v_call: TRBV19
d_call: NA
clone_size: NA

cdr3_aa: CASSAVGGFSAEQFF
cdr3_nt: TGCGCCAGCAGCGCGGTGGGGGGGTTTTCGGCTGAGCAGTTCTTC
j_call: TRBJ2-1
v_call: TRBV5-1
d_call: TRBD2
clone_size: NA

cdr3_aa: CASNQGARADTQYF
cdr3_nt: TGCGCCAGCAACCAGGGGGCGCGAGCAGATACGCAGTATTTT
j_call: TRBJ2-3
v_call: TRBV5-1
d_call: TRBD1
clone_size: NA

cdr3_aa: CASSLLAGGTDTQYF
cdr3_nt: TGCGCCAGCAGCCTTCTAGCGGGAGGTACGGATACGCAGTATTTT
j_call: TRBJ2-3
v_call: TRBV4-1
d_call: TRBD2
clone_size: NA

cdr3_aa: CASTLTVEGNQPQHF
cdr3_nt: TGTGCCAGTACCCTAACAGTGGAGGGCAATCAGCCCCAGCATTTT
j_call: TRBJ1-5
v_call: TRBV19
d_call: NA
clone_size: NA

cdr3_aa: CASSQIPGTGIYGYTF
cdr3_nt: TGTGCCAGCTCCCAAATTCCCGGGACAGGGATTTATGGCTACACCTTC
j_call: TRBJ1-2
v_call: TRBV18
d_call: TRBD1
clone_size: few

cdr3_aa: CASSETGPNEKLFF
cdr3_nt: TGTGCCAGCAGTGAGACAGGCCCCAATGAAAAACTGTTTTTT
j_call: TRBJ1-4
v_call: TRBV6-8
d_call: NA
clone_size: NA

cdr3_aa: CASSSTGRDYGYTF
cdr3_nt: TGTGCCAGCAGCTCAACAGGACGTGATTATGGCTACACCTTC
j_call: TRBJ1-2
v_call: TRBV5-6
d_call: NA
clone_size: NA

cdr3_aa: CASSWVGGSSYNEQFF
cdr3_nt: TGTGCCAGCAGCTGGGTAGGAGGGAGCTCCTACAATGAGCAGTTCTTC
j_call: TRBJ2-1
v_call: TRBV5-6
d_call: NA
clone_size: NA

cdr3_aa: CASSLSVAYEQYF
cdr3_nt: TGTGCCAGCAGCTTATCGGTAGCCTACGAGCAGTACTTC
j_call: TRBJ2-7
v_call: TRBV7-8
d_call: NA
clone_size: NA

cdr3_aa: CASSLASEYEQYF
cdr3_nt: TGCGCCAGCAGCTTGGCCTCGGAGTACGAGCAGTACTTC
j_call: TRBJ2-7
v_call: TRBV5-1
d_call: NA
clone_size: NA

cdr3_aa: CASRTTGSREKLFF
cdr3_nt: TGTGCCAGCAGAACGACAGGGAGCCGGGAAAAACTGTTTTTT
j_call: TRBJ1-4
v_call: TRBV19
d_call: TRBD1
clone_size: NA

cdr3_aa: CASSEGDRGRGRKPQHF
cdr3_nt: TGTGCCAGCAGTGAGGGGGACAGGGGGCGAGGACGTAAGCCCCAGCATTTT
j_call: TRBJ1-5
v_call: TRBV6-1
d_call: TRBD1
clone_size: NA